This TCR beta chain derives from a study of blood T cell repertoires in COVID-19. Looking at the study overall: PBMCs, B-cell-depleted T cells, or T cells were the source of the cDNA or gDNA that made up the material.

The CDR3 totals 19 residues. The V gene's germline CDR1 is SGHTS and CDR2 YDEGEE. The trim removed 3 bases at V and 0 bases at J, leaving 15 bases unmatched. The protocol was immunoSEQ multiplex PCR, while the TCRdb copy is restricted to in-frame clones and leaves out a portion. The sample has fewer than 250,000 clones; about 83% are singletons. This clonotype originated in a woman aged 50 to 60 with active or convalescent COVID-19. Sample: peripheral blood. The chain recombines TRBV5-8 with TRBJ1-1; 9 bases fit TRBD1. CDR3 in DNA: TGTGCCAGCAGCTCCTTCAATCTTCCAACAGGGGGCGTGAACACTGAAGCTTTCTTT. Translation gives CASSSFNLPTGGVNTEAFF.